The text below deals with one T cell receptor beta chain. Antigen specificity is unknown. With 60 Vbeta and 13 Jbeta primers, the PCR was carried out. Libraries were prepared by immunoSEQ multiplex PCR; TCRdb keeps only in-frame clonotypes and omits some of them. Of 90,000 to 100,000 clones listed, around 68% are singletons. The V segment lost 4 bases and the J segment 5 bases; nucleotides outside the gene matches: 8. This CDR3 is 15 amino acids long. The V gene's germline CDR1 is SGHNT and CDR2 YYREEE (reference sequence). The data belong to a study of cytomegalovirus exposure and HLA in healthy donors. Study at large: Unique TCRs numbering around 80 million, obtained from HLA-typed donors, made up an early data release.

Overall study findings and caveats: Exclusion applied to some V segments, including TRBV6-2 and TRBV6-3, as they were indistinguishable. About 150 TCR beta chains were listed as cytomegalovirus-associated.

The genes are TRBV5-4 and TRBJ1-4, with 7 bases that match TRBD1. This sequence was found in a female donor in good health and CMV-seronegative. Specimen: PBMCs. CDR3 sequence: CASSPEGQSNEKLFF. In nucleotides, the CDR3 is TGTGCCAGCAGCCCCGAGGGACAGTCCAATGAAAAACTGTTTTTT.